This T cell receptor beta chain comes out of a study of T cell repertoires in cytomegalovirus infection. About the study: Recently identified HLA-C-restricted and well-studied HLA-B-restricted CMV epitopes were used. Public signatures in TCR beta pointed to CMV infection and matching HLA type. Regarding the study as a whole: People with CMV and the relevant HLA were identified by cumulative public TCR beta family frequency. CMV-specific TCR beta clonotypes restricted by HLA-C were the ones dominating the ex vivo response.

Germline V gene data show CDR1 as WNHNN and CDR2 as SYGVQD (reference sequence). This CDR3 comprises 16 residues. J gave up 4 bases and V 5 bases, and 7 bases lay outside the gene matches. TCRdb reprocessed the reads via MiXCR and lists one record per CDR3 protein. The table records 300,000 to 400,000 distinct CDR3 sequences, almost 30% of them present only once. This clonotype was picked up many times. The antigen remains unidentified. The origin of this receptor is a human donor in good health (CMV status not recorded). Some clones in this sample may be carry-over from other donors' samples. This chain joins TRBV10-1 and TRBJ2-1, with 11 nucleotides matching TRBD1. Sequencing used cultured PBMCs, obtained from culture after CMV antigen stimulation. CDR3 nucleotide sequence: TGCGCCAGCAGTAAGACCGGGACAGGGGGTTACAATGAGCAGTTCTTC. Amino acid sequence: CASSKTGTGGYNEQFF.